This T cell receptor (beta chain) was found in a study of blood T cell repertoires in COVID-19. Study details: Samples taken during acute and convalescent COVID-19 were collected in the United States, Italy and Spain. Sample material is recorded as cDNA or gDNA derived from T cells, B-cell-depleted T cells, or PBMCs.

Recruitment covered fewer than 25 US areas and drew participants whose ages spanned about 18 to 89 years. CDR1 KGHSH and CDR2 LQKENI come from the germline V gene. Trimming left V 5 bases short and J 4 bases short, with 14 bases between. This CDR3 comprises 15 residues. Under the authors' procedure: Amplification with reference gene primers provided the estimates of nucleated cell counts. Sequencing used immunoSEQ multiplex PCR; TCRdb keeps in-frame clones, though not all of them. V and J calls and clone size are those listed in that table; D and trimming were worked out from the DNA. The sample carries around 300,000 clones, about nine tenths recorded once.

Sequencing was carried out using PBMCs or T cells enriched from blood (not recorded which). V usage is TRBV18 and J usage is TRBJ2-2; D might be TRBD2 (5 bases). This receptor was obtained from a woman between 50 and 59 years old who had recovered from COVID-19. The CDR3 loop reads CASSVWESSTGELFF. CDR3 coding DNA: TGTGCCAGCTCAGTGTGGGAGTCGTCCACCGGGGAGCTGTTTTTT. Drawing the rest from reference TRBV18 and TRBJ2-2, the complete variable domain is NAGVMQNPRHLVRRRGQEARLRCSPMKGHSHVYWYRQLPEEGLKFMVYLQKENIIDESGMPKERFSAEFPKEGPSILRIQQVVRGDSAAYFCASSVWESSTGELFFGEGSRLTVL.